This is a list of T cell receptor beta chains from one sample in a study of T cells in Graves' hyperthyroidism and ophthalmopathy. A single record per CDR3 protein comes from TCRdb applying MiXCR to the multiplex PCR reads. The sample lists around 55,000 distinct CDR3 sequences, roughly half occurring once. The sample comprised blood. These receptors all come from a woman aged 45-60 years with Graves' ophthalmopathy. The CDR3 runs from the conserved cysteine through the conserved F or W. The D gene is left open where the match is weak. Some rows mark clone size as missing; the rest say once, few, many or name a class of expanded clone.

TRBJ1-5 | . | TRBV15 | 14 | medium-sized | CATSRDAANQPQHF | TGTGCCACCAGCAGAGATGCGGCCAATCAGCCCCAGCATTTT
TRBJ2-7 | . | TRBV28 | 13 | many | CASSTLNAYEQYF | TGTGCCAGCAGTACCCTTAACGCCTACGAGCAGTACTTC
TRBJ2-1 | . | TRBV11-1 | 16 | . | CASSYRGRSIINEQFF | TGTGCCAGCAGTTACCGGGGCAGGTCGATCATCAATGAGCAGTTCTTC
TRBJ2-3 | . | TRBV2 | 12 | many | CASTPGADTQYF | TGTGCCAGCACCCCGGGGGCAGATACGCAGTATTTT
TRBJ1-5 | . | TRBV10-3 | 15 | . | CAIQSGDWDNEPQHF | TGTGCCATCCAGAGCGGGGACTGGGACAATGAGCCCCAGCATTTT
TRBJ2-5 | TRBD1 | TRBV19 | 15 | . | CACSVTGTGVETQYF | TGTGCCTGTAGTGTAACCGGGACAGGGGTCGAGACCCAGTACTTC
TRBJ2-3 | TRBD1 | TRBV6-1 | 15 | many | CASRNRDRVTDTQYF | TGTGCCAGCAGGAACCGGGACAGGGTCACAGATACGCAGTATTTT
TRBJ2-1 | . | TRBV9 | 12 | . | CASSGGNNEQFF | TGTGCCAGCAGCGGTGGCAACAATGAGCAGTTCTTC
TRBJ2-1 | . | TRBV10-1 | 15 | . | CASSEAGSDYNEQFF | TGCGCCAGCAGTGAGGCGGGGAGTGACTACAATGAGCAGTTCTTC
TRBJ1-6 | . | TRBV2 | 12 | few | CASSDLGGPLHF | TGTGCCAGCAGTGATCTGGGGGGGCCCCTCCACTTT
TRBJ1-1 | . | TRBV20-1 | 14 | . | CNARRGLEGTEAFF | TGCAATGCTAGGCGGGGGCTCGAGGGCACTGAAGCTTTCTTT
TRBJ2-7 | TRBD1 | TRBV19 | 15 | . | CASSRGTGLPYEQYF | TGTGCCAGTAGTAGGGGGACAGGGCTTCCCTACGAGCAGTACTTC
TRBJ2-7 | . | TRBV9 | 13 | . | CASSASDTDEQYF | TGTGCCAGCAGCGCCTCCGACACGGACGAGCAGTACTTC
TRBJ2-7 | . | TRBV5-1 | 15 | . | CASSLERIGPYEQYF | TGCGCCAGCAGCCTGGAGAGAATTGGGCCCTACGAGCAGTACTTC
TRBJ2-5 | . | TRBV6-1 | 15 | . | CANTKRGSLGETQYF | TGTGCCAACACCAAAAGGGGCTCCCTGGGAGAGACCCAGTACTTC
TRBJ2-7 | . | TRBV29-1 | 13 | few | CSVEDGQAYEQYF | TGCAGCGTTGAAGATGGGCAGGCCTACGAGCAGTACTTC
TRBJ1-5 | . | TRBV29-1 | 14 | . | CSVVVGGVGQPQHF | TGCAGCGTTGTGGTAGGGGGGGTCGGTCAGCCCCAGCATTTT
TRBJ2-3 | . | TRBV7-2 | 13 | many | CASSPGPRDTQYF | TGTGCCAGCAGCCCGGGCCCAAGGGATACGCAGTATTTT
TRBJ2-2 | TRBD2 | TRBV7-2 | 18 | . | CASSQARLAGEYTGELFF | TGTGCCAGCAGCCAAGCTAGACTAGCGGGGGAATACACCGGGGAGCTGTTTTTT
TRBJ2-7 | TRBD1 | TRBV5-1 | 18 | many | CASSLWGQGASGRGEQYF | TGCGCCAGCAGCTTATGGGGACAGGGGGCTAGCGGGAGAGGCGAGCAGTACTTC
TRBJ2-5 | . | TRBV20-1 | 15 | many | CSARDRGDSQETQYF | TGCAGTGCTAGAGATCGGGGGGACAGCCAAGAGACCCAGTACTTC
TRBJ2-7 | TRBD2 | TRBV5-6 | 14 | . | CASSLGGAGGEQYF | TGTGCCAGCAGCTTGGGGGGAGCGGGGGGCGAGCAGTACTTC
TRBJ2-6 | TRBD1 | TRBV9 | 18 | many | CASSALQTGLSGANVLTF | TGTGCCAGCAGCGCCCTCCAGACAGGGCTCTCTGGGGCCAACGTCCTGACTTTC
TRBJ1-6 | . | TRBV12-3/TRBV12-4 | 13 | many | CASSLSRNSPLHF | TGTGCCAGCAGTTTATCCCGCAATTCACCCCTCCACTTT
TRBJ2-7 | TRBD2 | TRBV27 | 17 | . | CASSQVLAGGGRDEQYF | TGTGCCAGCAGCCAAGTGCTAGCGGGAGGGGGGCGCGACGAGCAGTACTTC
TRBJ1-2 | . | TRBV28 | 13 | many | CASSLFRGHGYTF | TGTGCCAGCAGTTTATTTCGGGGTCACGGCTACACCTTC
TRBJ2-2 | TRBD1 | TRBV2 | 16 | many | CASSPQTGGITGELFF | TGTGCCAGCAGTCCCCAGACAGGGGGCATCACCGGGGAGCTGTTTTTT
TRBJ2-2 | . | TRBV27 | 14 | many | CASMPGDGTGELFF | TGTGCCAGCATGCCAGGGGACGGCACCGGGGAGCTGTTTTTT
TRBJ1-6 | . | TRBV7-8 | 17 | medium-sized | CASSLAGANSYNSPLHF | TGTGCCAGCAGCTTAGCTGGGGCTAACTCCTATAATTCACCCCTCCACTTT
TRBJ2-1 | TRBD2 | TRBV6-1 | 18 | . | CASSEEVSGYSYYNEQFF | TGTGCCAGCAGTGAAGAGGTTAGCGGGTATTCTTACTACAATGAGCAGTTCTTC
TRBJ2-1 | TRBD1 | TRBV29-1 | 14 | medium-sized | CSATGTATYNEQFF | TGCAGCGCAACCGGGACAGCGACCTACAATGAGCAGTTCTTC
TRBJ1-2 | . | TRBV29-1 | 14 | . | CSVEAGSGDYGYTF | TGCAGCGTTGAAGCGGGGTCGGGTGACTATGGCTACACCTTC
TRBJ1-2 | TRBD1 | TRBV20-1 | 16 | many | CSASSPSGTGDFGYTF | TGCAGTGCTAGTTCCCCTTCTGGGACAGGGGATTTCGGCTACACCTTC
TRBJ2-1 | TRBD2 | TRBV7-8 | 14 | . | CASLLADSYNEQFF | TGTGCCAGCTTACTAGCGGACTCCTACAATGAGCAGTTCTTC
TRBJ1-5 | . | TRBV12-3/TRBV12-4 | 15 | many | CASSRRTEEDQPQHF | TGTGCCAGCAGTCGCCGGACAGAGGAGGATCAGCCCCAGCATTTT
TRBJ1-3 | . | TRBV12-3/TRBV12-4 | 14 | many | CASSQTAAINTIYF | TGTGCCAGCAGCCAGACAGCGGCCATAAACACCATATATTTT
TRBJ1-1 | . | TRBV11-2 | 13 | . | CASSFGRSTEAFF | TGTGCCAGCAGCTTCGGTCGCAGCACGGAAGCTTTCTTT
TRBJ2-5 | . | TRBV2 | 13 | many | CASLEEGGETQYF | TGTGCCAGCCTCGAGGAAGGGGGAGAGACCCAGTACTTC
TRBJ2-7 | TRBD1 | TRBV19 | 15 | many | CASSPGTGVYYEQYF | TGTGCCAGTAGTCCCGGGACAGGGGTTTACTACGAGCAGTACTTC
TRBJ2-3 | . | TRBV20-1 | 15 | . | CSARDSSGNTDTQYF | TGCAGTGCTAGGGACAGTTCCGGAAACACAGATACGCAGTATTTT
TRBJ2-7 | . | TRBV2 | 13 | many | CASSLDSSYEQYF | TGTGCCAGCAGTTTAGACAGCTCCTACGAGCAGTACTTC
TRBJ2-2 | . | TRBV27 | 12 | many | CASSSQPGELFF | TGTGCCAGCAGTTCCCAGCCCGGGGAGCTGTTTTTT
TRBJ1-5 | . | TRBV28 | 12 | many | CGTLGSNQPQHF | TGTGGTACCCTGGGTAGCAATCAGCCCCAGCATTTT
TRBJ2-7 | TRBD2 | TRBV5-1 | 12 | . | CASSLAAGAIDF | TGCGCCAGCAGCTTGGCGGCGGGAGCGATAGACTTC
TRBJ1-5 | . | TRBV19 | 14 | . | CASISGTLGQPQHF | TGTGCCAGTATCAGCGGGACCCTGGGACAGCCCCAGCATTTT
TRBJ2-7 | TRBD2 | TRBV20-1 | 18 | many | CSANGGGGLAGTGYEQYF | TGCAGTGCTAATGGTGGAGGGGGTCTAGCGGGCACCGGCTACGAGCAGTACTTC
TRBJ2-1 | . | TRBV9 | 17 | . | CASSVPSSQDFRNEQFF | TGTGCCAGCAGCGTACCTAGCAGCCAAGATTTTCGGAATGAGCAGTTCTTC
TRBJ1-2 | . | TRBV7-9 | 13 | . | CASSSYSGFGYTF | TGTGCCAGCAGCTCTTACTCAGGGTTCGGCTACACCTTC
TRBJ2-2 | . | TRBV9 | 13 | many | CASSVGISGELFF | TGTGCCAGCAGCGTCGGGATCTCCGGGGAGCTGTTTTTT
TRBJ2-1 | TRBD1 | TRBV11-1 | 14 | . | CASSKGQAYSEQLF | TGTGCCAGCAGTAAAGGACAGGCCTACAGTGAGCAGCTCTTC
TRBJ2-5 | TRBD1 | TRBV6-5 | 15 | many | CASSKPPGGRETQYF | TGTGCCAGCAGTAAACCCCCAGGGGGCAGGGAGACCCAGTACTTC
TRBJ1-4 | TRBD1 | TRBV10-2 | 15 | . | CASSPGTGGRLKLFF | TGCGCCAGCAGCCCCGGGACAGGGGGACGACTTAAACTGTTTTTT
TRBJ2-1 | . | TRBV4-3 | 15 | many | CASSQDRSGLNEQFF | TGCGCCAGCAGCCAAGACAGGTCAGGCCTGAATGAGCAGTTCTTC
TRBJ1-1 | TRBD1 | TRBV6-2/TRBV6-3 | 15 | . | CASSRREGGGTEASF | TGTGCCAGCAGCCGTCGGGAAGGAGGGGGCACTGAAGCTTCCTTT
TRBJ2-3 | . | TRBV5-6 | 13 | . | CASSPKGTDTQYF | TGTGCCAGCAGCCCCAAGGGAACGGATACGCAGTATTTT
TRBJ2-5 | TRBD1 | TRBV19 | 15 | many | CASTPLGQGKQTQYF | TGTGCCAGTACCCCCCTGGGACAGGGGAAGCAGACCCAGTACTTC
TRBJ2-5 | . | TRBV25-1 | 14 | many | CASSYRGGQETQYF | TGTGCCAGCAGTTATAGGGGGGGCCAAGAGACCCAGTACTTC
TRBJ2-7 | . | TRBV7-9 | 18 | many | CASSPPWGGDTHSYEQYF | TGTGCCAGCAGCCCGCCGTGGGGAGGGGACACCCACTCCTACGAGCAGTACTTC
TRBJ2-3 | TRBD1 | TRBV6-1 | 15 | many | CASRRTGLLTDTQYF | TGTGCCAGCAGGCGGACAGGGCTTTTGACAGATACGCAGTATTTT